Listed below are T cell receptor beta chains from one sample, sequenced in a study of PD-1 blockade in classical Hodgkin lymphoma. The protocol was immunoSEQ multiplex PCR, while the TCRdb copy is restricted to in-frame clones and leaves out a portion. The table includes tens of thousands of clones, 90% detected once. Specimen: peripheral blood mononuclear cells (PBMCs), collected before the fourth cycle of nivolumab. Every receptor here comes from a human donor with classical Hodgkin lymphoma. The CDR3 runs from the conserved cysteine through the conserved F or W. D genes are given only for firm matches. The listing skips clone size in some rows; elsewhere it reads once, few, many or a size class.

j_call d_call v_call clone_size cdr3_nt cdr3_aa
TRBJ1-5 TRBD1 TRBV19 NA TGTGCCAGTAGTACAGCTGGACAGGGGGGTCAGCCCCAGCATTTT CASSTAGQGGQPQHF
TRBJ1-2 NA TRBV2 NA TGTGCCAGCAGTGAAAGGGCAGCCTATGGCTACACCTTC CASSERAAYGYTF
TRBJ2-7 NA TRBV30 NA TGTGCCTGGAGTGGGGGCGCGGAGCAGTACTTC CAWSGGAEQYF
TRBJ1-5 NA TRBV18 NA TGTGCCAGCTCACCGGTTGGGGGCGTTCGGCCCCAGCATTTT CASSPVGGVRPQHF
TRBJ2-1 TRBD2 TRBV18 NA TGTGCCAGCTCACCCAATCGACTAGCGAAAGACAATGAGCAGTTCTTC CASSPNRLAKDNEQFF
TRBJ1-1 NA TRBV19 NA TGTGCCAGTAGTCGGACACCTGGTGGTACTGAAGCTTTCTTT CASSRTPGGTEAFF
TRBJ2-1 NA TRBV2 once TGTGCCAGCAGTGGTGTCTCCCTAGGCTACAATGAGCAGTTCTTC CASSGVSLGYNEQFF
TRBJ1-5 NA TRBV11-2 NA TGTGCCAGCAGCCCCCGAGGGGGCAATCAGCCCCAGCATTTT CASSPRGGNQPQHF
TRBJ2-3 NA TRBV30 NA TGTGCCTGGAGCGTAGGGAGCACAGATACGCAGTATTTT CAWSVGSTDTQYF
TRBJ2-7 TRBD1 TRBV11-2 NA TGTGCCAGCAGCTTAGACTGGACAGGGGAGGACGAGCAGTACTTC CASSLDWTGEDEQYF
TRBJ1-1 NA TRBV27 NA TGTGCCAGCAGTTCCTCAATAGAGGCGAACACTGAAGCTTTCTTT CASSSSIEANTEAFF
TRBJ2-7 NA TRBV2 NA TGTGCCAGCAACAGGCGTTTGGGCGAGCAGTACTTC CASNRRLGEQYF
TRBJ2-7 NA TRBV19 NA TGTGCCAGTAGTCCGGGGAGGGGGCTTGACGAGCAGTACTTC CASSPGRGLDEQYF
TRBJ2-1 TRBD1 TRBV30 NA TGTGCCTCACACAGGGGGCAAAGGTATTTAGATGAGCAGTTCTTC CASHRGQRYLDEQFF
TRBJ1-2 NA TRBV6-5 NA TGTGCCAGCAGTTACTCGGGACGTTCCTATGGCTACACCTTC CASSYSGRSYGYTF